This TCR beta chain derives from a study of blood T cells in healthy people across ages. For the second PCR, which ran for about 6 to 11 cycles, a sample-barcoded 5' primer and a J-beta primer mix were used. Paired-end reads containing CDR3 totaled no fewer than 3 million for each sample. MiXCR was run by TCRdb on the 5' RACE reads, yielding one entry per CDR3 protein. The table lists roughly 650,000 distinct CDR3 sequences, around 32% of them singletons, with roughly 15% in the top ten. A note on this clonotype: The junction departs from the called germline gene at one end, perhaps through a read error.

This clonotype was sampled from an elderly woman in good health. Sequencing used blood.

CDR3 region: CSAGDRHRGSWIQYF. The CDR3 DNA reads TGCAGTGCTGGAGATCGGCACAGGGGATCTTGGATTCAGTACTTC. V and J are TRBV20-1 and TRBJ2-4; 7 bases line up with TRBD1. The CDR3 contains 15 residues. Germline V CDR1 and CDR2: DFQATT, SNEGSKA (reference sequence).